This entry describes one TCR beta chain. This sample is drawn from a study of T-cell memory formation after mild COVID-19. From the 5' RACE reads, TCRdb called clonotypes with MiXCR, one entry per CDR3 protein. The sample has over 120,000 distinct CDR3 sequences; 25% are singletons. V lost 0 bases and J lost 0, with 15 bases in between. This CDR3 has 18 residues. The germline V gene encodes CDR1 LNHNV and CDR2 YYDKDF (reference sequence). The source of this sequence is an adult woman who had mild COVID-19 (a few samples of this study predate the infection). Cell type and time point are not known. The chain employs TRBV15 and TRBJ1-5, with D unclear. Specimen: PBMCs or a T cell subset sorted from them (not recorded which). The CDR3 DNA follows: TGTGCCACCAGCAGAGAACCTTGGCCAGACTATAGCAATCAGCCCCAGCATTTT. It translates to CATSREPWPDYSNQPQHF.